The 32 T cell receptor beta chains reported below all come from one sample, sequenced in a study of CD8 T cells in ankylosing spondylitis. TCRdb re-called the 5' RACE reads with MiXCR, one entry per CDR3 protein. This sample has some 39,000 distinct CDR3 sequences, with roughly 12% found just once. Sequencing input: synovial fluid, either unsorted or a sorted T cell fraction (not recorded which). The receptors come from a male donor with ankylosing spondylitis.

As concerns this clonotype: This may be a read error: a much more frequent sequence differs by one nucleotide. This chain connects TRBV5-6 to TRBJ1-1, with D uncertain. CDR1 SGHDT and CDR2 YYEEEE come from the germline V gene. The CDR3 consists of 13 residues. The DNA of the CDR3 is TGTGCCAGCAGCTTTACGGAGAACACTGAAGCTCTCTTT. This codes for CASSFTENTEALF.

The V and J genes are TRBV4-3 and TRBJ2-1; D unresolved. V was shortened by 4 bases and J by 12 bases, with 22 bases between the two germline ends. Germline V CDR1 and CDR2: LGHNA, YSLEER. The CDR3 is 15 amino acids. DNA for the CDR3: TGCGCCAGCAGCCTTGATAGGACGAGCAATGACGGGCAGTTCTTC. This sequence encodes CASSLDRTSNDGQFF.

This clonotype was detected ten times or more. The chain couples TRBV5-6 to TRBJ2-7; TRBD1 is a possible D gene (6 bases). The V gene's germline CDR1 is SGHDT and CDR2 YYEEEE. The V end lost 3 bases, the J end lost 2 bases, and 12 bases lay between the germline ends. This CDR3 has 14 amino acids. The CDR3 here is CASSSGTRPYEQYF. CDR3 DNA: TGTGCCAGCAGCTCCGGGACAAGACCCTACGAGCAGTACTTC.

This clonotype was observed a handful of times. The rearrangement links TRBV11-2 to TRBJ2-7, with D possibly matching TRBD1 (7 bases). This CDR3 is 16 amino acids long. The V end was cut by 5 bases, the J end by 2 bases, with 19 bases between. The germline V gene encodes CDR1 SGHAT and CDR2 FQNNGV. The CDR3: CASSPHGGQSPYEQYF. CDR3 DNA: TGTGCCAGCAGCCCCCACGGGGGACAGAGTCCCTACGAGCAGTACTTC.

In this sample, this clonotype turned up many times. The chain uses TRBV13 and TRBJ2-3; no clear D gene. The CDR3 covers 13 residues. CDR1 and CDR2 from the germline V gene are PRHDT and FYEKMQ (reference sequence). V shed 5 bases and J shed 2 bases, with 8 bases lying between them. CDR3: CASSTGLTDTQYF. Here the CDR3 DNA reads TGTGCCAGCAGCACGGGCCTCACAGATACGCAGTATTTT.

The genes are TRBV7-2 and TRBJ2-7; D is unclear. The germline V gene encodes CDR1 SGHTA and CDR2 FQGNSA. This CDR3 spans 13 amino acids. V was shortened by 2 bases and J by 3 bases, with 8 bases between the two germline ends. CDR3 sequence: CASSLTASYEQYF. DNA for the CDR3: TGTGCCAGCAGCTTAACAGCTAGCTACGAGCAGTACTTC.

This clonotype has just a few counts. The V and J genes are TRBV4-3 and TRBJ2-7; 7 bases map to TRBD1. J was trimmed by 5 bases and V by 3 bases; bases with no gene match: 13. Germline V gives CDR1 LGHNA, CDR2 YSLEER. CDR3 length: 16 residues. The CDR3 DNA is TGCGCCAGCAGCCACGGAATGACAGGGAATGGGCACGAGCAGTACTTC. This sequence encodes CASSHGMTGNGHEQYF.

A word on this clonotype: Mismatch with germline at one junction end may stem from a read error. V and J are TRBV5-4 and TRBJ1-1; D remains ambiguous. CDR3 size: 14 residues. Germline V gene lookup returns CDR1 SGHNT and CDR2 YYREEE (reference sequence). The CDR3 loop is CASSFGRGNTEAFF. CDR3 coding DNA: TGCGCCAGCAGCTTTGGGCGGGGGAACACTGAAGCTTTCTTT.

This clonotype was recorded many times. The chain links TRBV12-3 or TRBV12-4 to TRBJ1-6; no definite D call. The CDR3 contains 12 residues. V was shortened by 1 base and J by 10 bases, with 5 bases between the two germline ends. CDR3 sequence reads: CASSLGGSPLHF. The CDR3 DNA sequence: TGTGCCAGCAGTTTAGGTGGCTCACCCCTCCACTTT.

V is TRBV4-1 and J is TRBJ2-2, with 7 bases matching TRBD1. Unmatched junction bases numbered 11, after V lost 3 bases and J lost 4 bases. The germline CDR1 and CDR2 sequences are MGHRA and YSYEKL. This CDR3 spans 17 amino acids. The CDR3 sequence is CASSQVITGVGTGELFF. The CDR3 DNA reads TGCGCCAGCAGCCAGGTTATAACAGGGGTGGGCACCGGGGAGCTGTTTTTT.

The chain carries TRBV5-5 and TRBJ1-3; 9 bases line up with TRBD1. This CDR3 has 16 amino acids. Trimming cost V 4 bases and J 4 bases; bases outside gene matches: 9. Per the germline V gene, CDR1 is SGHKS and CDR2 is YYEKEE (reference sequence). The CDR3 region is CASSLRTGAPGNTIYF. CDR3 coding DNA: TGTGCCAGCAGCCTACGGACAGGGGCGCCAGGAAACACCATATATTTT.

This clonotype has at least ten counts. This sequence joins TRBV7-3 and TRBJ2-1, with 10 positions matching TRBD2. Trimming cost V 4 bases and J 3 bases; bases outside gene matches: 6. The CDR3 runs to 16 residues. Germline V CDR1 and CDR2: SGHTA, FQGTGA. CDR3 in amino acids: CASSSDPSGGYNEQFF. CDR3 nucleotide sequence: TGTGCCAGCAGCTCCGATCCTAGCGGGGGCTACAATGAGCAGTTCTTC.

This clonotype was counted between two and nine times. The CDR3 region has the DNA TGCAGTGCTAGGGGGACCACCCTATTAGCCGGCCCCACAGATACGCAGTATTTT. Translating gives CSARGTTLLAGPTDTQYF. The V and J genes are TRBV20-1 and TRBJ2-3; D is perhaps TRBD1 or TRBD2 (5 bases each). Germline V lookup: CDR1 DFQATT, CDR2 SNEGSKA (reference sequence). The CDR3 runs 18 residues. The V gene lost 3 bases and the J gene lost 2 bases, with 24 bases spanning the gap.

There are many counts of this clonotype. Germline is not matched at one junction end, which may reflect a read error. The V and J genes are TRBV12-3 or TRBV12-4 and TRBJ2-3, with D possibly being TRBD2 (5 bases). The CDR3 length is 15 residues. The CDR3 region is CASSLALEATDTQYF. CDR3 coding DNA: TGTGCCAGCAGCTTAGCTCTGGAGGCGACAGATACGCAGTATTTT.

This clonotype was detected ten times or more. The chain recombines TRBV20-1 with TRBJ2-3; 9 bases are a match to TRBD1. The CDR3 spans 15 residues. With V trimmed by 5 bases and J by 3 bases, 9 bases remained unmatched. CDR1 and CDR2 from the germline V gene are DFQATT and SNEGSKA (reference sequence). The CDR3 loop is CSARTGVGGTDTQYF. The CDR3 DNA is TGCAGTGCTCGGACAGGGGTTGGGGGGACAGATACGCAGTATTTT.

This sequence joins TRBV3-1 and TRBJ1-2; 7 bases are shared with TRBD1. V was pared by 2 bases and J by 0 bases, with 9 bases of the junction left unmatched. From germline, CDR1 is LGHDT and CDR2 YNNKEL (reference sequence). This CDR3 has 17 residues. The CDR3 sequence: CASSQRTGPRANYGYTF. DNA of the CDR3: TGTGCCAGCAGCCAACGGACAGGACCGAGGGCTAACTATGGCTACACCTTC.

This sequence joins TRBV6-1 and TRBJ1-2, with 10 bases fitting TRBD1. Germline V CDR1 and CDR2: MNHNS, SASEGT. This CDR3 has 15 residues. Trimming cost V 8 bases and J 5 bases; bases outside gene matches: 11. CDR3 sequence: CASSLGQGFEYGYTF. For the CDR3, the DNA is TGTGCCAGCTCCTTGGGACAGGGGTTTGAGTATGGCTACACCTTC.

In this sample, this clonotype turned up many times. V gene TRBV20-1 combines with J gene TRBJ1-5, with 12 positions matching TRBD1. V lost 3 bases and J lost 9; bases outside the gene matches: 6. Germline CDR1 and CDR2: DFQATT and SNEGSKA (reference sequence). This CDR3 region has 14 residues. This chain's CDR3 is CSASAGTGGAPQHF. The DNA of the CDR3 is TGCAGTGCTAGCGCCGGGACAGGGGGCGCGCCCCAGCATTTT.

The V call is TRBV6-4, the J call TRBJ2-3; a weak D match, TRBD1 (5 bases). Trimming shortened V by 3 bases and J by 5 bases, and 12 bases separated the two germline ends. The CDR3 loop spans 14 amino acids. CDR1 is MRHNA and CDR2 is SNTAGT in the germline V gene. CDR3 coding DNA: TGTGCCAGCAGTGAGGGGCCCGAACTAGATACGCAGTATTTT. Translating it yields CASSEGPELDTQYF.

In its sample, this clonotype was seen many times. The rearrangement links TRBV9 to TRBJ2-3; a possible D gene is TRBD2 (7 bases). This CDR3 region has 16 residues. Germline V gene lookup returns CDR1 SGDLS and CDR2 YYNGEE. V lost 2 bases and J 1 base, leaving 14 bases between the germline ends. CDR3 nucleotide sequence: TGTGCCAGCAGCGTGGAAGGGGGGGCTGGCACAGATACGCAGTATTTT. This gives the protein CASSVEGGAGTDTQYF.

In its sample, this clonotype was seen many times. This chain connects TRBV6-5 to TRBJ2-2, with D possibly matching TRBD2 (6 bases). The CDR3 is 13 amino acids. CDR1 is MNHEY, CDR2 SVGAGI, per germline. V shed 6 bases and J shed 8 bases, with 13 bases lying between them. CDR3 DNA: TGTGCCAGCAGATTAGCGGAATCAGGGGAGCTGTTTTTT. Residues: CASRLAESGELFF.

There are a few counts of this clonotype. J is TRBJ1-5 and V is TRBV12-3 or TRBV12-4; 7 bases line up with TRBD1. There are 13 residues in the CDR3. V lost 1 base to trimming and J lost 15 bases; unmatched junction nucleotides: 9. DNA for the CDR3: TGTGCCAGCAGTTTAGGGTGGCAGGGGGTTAGGCATTTT. Its translation is CASSLGWQGVRHF.

The table lists this clonotype with many counts. V is TRBV9 and J is TRBJ2-2, with TRBD1 identical over 7 bases. Per germline, CDR1 SGDLS and CDR2 YYNGEE. Losses at the gene ends were 4 bases for V and 1 base for J; bases not matched to a gene: 7. The CDR3 extends over 16 amino acids. The chain's CDR3 is CASSFRQGQNTGELFF. The CDR3 DNA follows: TGTGCCAGCAGCTTCCGACAGGGCCAGAACACCGGGGAGCTGTTTTTT.

In its sample, this clonotype was seen many times. The chain uses TRBV20-1 and TRBJ1-1; the D gene is possibly TRBD1 (6 bases). The CDR3 consists of 12 residues. The germline V gene encodes CDR1 DFQATT and CDR2 SNEGSKA (reference sequence). With 5 bases removed from V and 2 bases from J, the gap between germline ends came to 9 bases. Here the CDR3 reads CSAPRGNTEAFF. CDR3 sequence (DNA): TGCAGTGCTCCCAGGGGCAACACTGAAGCTTTCTTT.

The chain carries TRBV28 and TRBJ2-2; D perhaps matches TRBD1 (5 bases). This CDR3 spans 17 amino acids. V was trimmed by 3 bases and J by 7 bases, leaving 21 bases between them. Looked up from germline, CDR1 is MDHEN and CDR2 is SYDVKM. The CDR3 here is CASSLIPWQGRIGELFF. In DNA, the CDR3 is TGTGCCAGCAGTTTGATCCCCTGGCAGGGAAGAATCGGGGAGCTGTTTTTT.

Many counts were recorded for this clonotype. The V gene is TRBV9, the J gene TRBJ2-1; 9 bases are a match to TRBD1. Germline CDR1 and CDR2: SGDLS and YYNGEE. J gave up 7 bases and V 2 bases, and 7 bases lay outside the gene matches. CDR3 length: 15 amino acids. CDR3 region: CASSVRQGVRNEQFF. The CDR3 nucleotides are TGTGCCAGCAGCGTCCGACAGGGGGTAAGGAATGAGCAGTTCTTC.

This clonotype occurred many times. The gene calls are TRBV6-1 and TRBJ2-1, with D unresolved. V shed 8 bases and J shed 6 bases, with 14 bases lying between them. The CDR3 contains 13 residues. Germline loops: CDR1 MNHNS, CDR2 SASEGT. The CDR3 DNA reads as TGTGCCAGCGCTCTGGCAGAGACCAATGAGCAGTTCTTC. Translated: CASALAETNEQFF.

This clonotype was seen a handful of times. The genes are TRBV12-3 or TRBV12-4 and TRBJ1-4; TRBD1 is a possible D gene (5 bases). V lost 3 bases and J 3 bases, leaving 11 bases between the germline ends. The CDR3 has 15 residues. CDR3 in DNA: TGTGCCAGCAGTTTGGGGCAGGTTCCTAATGAAAAACTGTTTTTT. This codes for CASSLGQVPNEKLFF.

The rearrangement links TRBV3-1 to TRBJ2-2; no clear D gene. V dropped 5 bases and J dropped 1 base, with 5 bases sitting between them. Germline-derived CDR1 and CDR2 are LGHDT and YNNKEL (reference sequence). This CDR3 has 13 amino acids. CDR3 amino acids: CASSNGNTGELFF. The CDR3 nucleotides read TGTGCCAGCAGCAACGGGAACACCGGGGAGCTGTTTTTT.

There are a few counts of this clonotype. This chain uses TRBV4-3 with TRBJ2-6, with TRBD1 matching 7 bases. The CDR3 runs 16 residues. Germline assignment: CDR1 LGHNA and CDR2 YSLEER. The J segment lost 4 bases and the V segment lost 0 bases, leaving 3 bases of the junction unmatched. The CDR3 bases are TGCGCCAGCAGCCAAGATAGGGGGCAAGGGGCCAACGTCCTGACTTTC. As protein: CASSQDRGQGANVLTF.

This clonotype turned up a few times. V is TRBV28 and J is TRBJ2-7; D may be TRBD1 (7 bases). The CDR3 contains 16 residues. V gave up 0 bases and J gave up 4 bases, with 16 bases separating them. Germline V gene data show CDR1 as MDHEN and CDR2 as SYDVKM. The CDR3 here is CASSLWDRLEGYEQYF. The CDR3 DNA reads as TGTGCCAGCAGTTTATGGGACAGGTTGGAGGGTTACGAGCAGTACTTC. Full variable domain (remainder filled in from reference TRBV28 and TRBJ2-7): DVKVTQSSRYLVKRTGEKVFLECVQDMDHENMFWYRQDPGLGLRLIYFSYDVKMKEKGDIPEGYSVSREKKERFSLILESASTNQTSMYLCASSLWDRLEGYEQYFGPGTRLTVT.

At least ten counts were recorded for this clonotype. CDR3 residues: CASSYDGARSADTQYF. The CDR3 bases are TGTGCCAGCAGTTACGACGGGGCCCGTAGCGCAGATACGCAGTATTTT. The chain recombines TRBV6-5 with TRBJ2-3; D may match TRBD1 or TRBD2 (5 bases each). Trimming shortened V by 2 bases and J by 4 bases, and 16 bases separated the two germline ends. The CDR3 runs 16 residues. Per the germline V gene, CDR1 is MNHEY and CDR2 is SVGAGI.